One and the same sample provided the 4 T cell receptor beta chains below, sequenced in a study of beta chain features in type 1 diabetes. Broader study findings: Among all four CD4+ subsets, Type 1 diabetes patients had TCRB CDR3s that were moderately but significantly shorter.

Sequenced material consisted of expressed TCRB transcripts (all of the isolated RNA was reverse transcribed). Assay used: immunoSEQ multiplex PCR; TCRdb lists only in-frame clones, some missing. This table holds roughly 100,000 clones, 25% to 30% found once. No antigens are known for them. What was sequenced was central memory CD4+ T cells from blood. The receptor source for this set is a young woman with type 1 diabetes.

The table lists this clone with a few counts. The V call is TRBV11-2, the J call TRBJ1-4; D is uncertain. CDR3 size: 14 residues. Germline V gene sequence: CDR1 SGHAT, CDR2 FQNNGV. The V end was cut by 5 bases, the J end by 7 bases, with 14 bases between. This CDR3 reads CASSLSGVGEKLFF. The DNA of the CDR3 is TGTGCCAGCAGCCTTAGCGGGGTTGGTGAAAAACTGTTTTTT.

The chain couples TRBV28 to TRBJ2-1; 8 bases line up with TRBD1. This CDR3 is built from 16 residues. J was trimmed by 3 bases and V by 5 bases; bases with no gene match: 9. From germline, CDR1 is MDHEN and CDR2 SYDVKM. The CDR3 sequence: CASSLISGGRYNEQFF. The CDR3 nucleotides read TGTGCCAGCAGTCTTATCTCAGGGGGCCGCTACAATGAGCAGTTCTTC.

The chain joins TRBV4-3 to TRBJ2-1; D may be TRBD1 (6 bases). Trimming pared 0 bases from V and 10 bases from J, leaving 16 bases between. The CDR3 totals 15 residues. Germline V lookup: CDR1 LGHNA, CDR2 YSLEER. CDR3 sequence reads: CASSQDSSQGREQFF. The CDR3, as DNA: TGCGCCAGCAGCCAAGATTCGTCTCAGGGGCGGGAGCAGTTCTTC.

A few counts support this clone. V gene TRBV29-1 combines with J gene TRBJ2-1, with TRBD1 as a possible D gene (6 bases). This CDR3 region has 12 residues. Looked up from germline, CDR1 is SQVTM and CDR2 is ANQGSEA. V was clipped by 5 bases and J by 5 bases, with 10 bases between them. For the CDR3, the DNA is TGCAGCGTTCGGGCAGGGGACAATGAGCAGTTCTTC. This encodes CSVRAGDNEQFF.